This is a list of T cell receptor beta chains from one sample in a study of beta chain features in type 1 diabetes. Using immunoSEQ multiplex PCR, the repertoire was profiled, and TCRdb retains in-frame clones only, with some absent. The sample records under 450,000 clones, more than 11% being singletons. The sequenced material came from naive CD4+ T cells from blood. Receptors were obtained from a young man in good health. The CDR3 runs from the conserved cysteine through the conserved F or W. A D gene is named only where the DNA matches it firmly. For some rows the clone size is stated as once, few or many, or as a class when expanded; others skip it.

>few|.|TRBJ2-5|TRBV5-1
TGCGCCAGCAGCACGGGGATGGAGACCCAGTACTTC
CASSTGMETQYF
>.|TRBD1|TRBJ1-5|TRBV20-1
TGCAGTGTAGGGGGCCAGCCCCAGCATTTT
CSVGGQPQHF
>many|TRBD2|TRBJ2-3|TRBV30
TGTGCCTGGAGGCCGGGACTAGCGGAGACCACAGATACGCAGTATTTT
CAWRPGLAETTDTQYF
>few|TRBD2|TRBJ2-7|TRBV12-5
TGTGCTAGTGGCTCCCTAGCGGGGGATCCTTACGAGCAGTACTTC
CASGSLAGDPYEQYF
>few|.|TRBJ2-4|TRBV2
TGTGCCAGCAGTTCTGGAGGGCCGCGTGTTAACATTCAGTACTTC
CASSSGGPRVNIQYF
>few|.|TRBJ2-2|TRBV11-3
TGTGCCAGCAGCCCGACGCAGGCCGCCCGGGAGCTGTTTTTT
CASSPTQAARELFF
>few|TRBD1|TRBJ2-5|TRBV2
TGTGCCAGCAGTGGACAGGGCGAGACCCAGTACTTC
CASSGQGETQYF
>few|.|TRBJ1-1|TRBV4-3
TGCGCCAGCAGCCAGAACTTCAGGGTGGACACTGAAGCTTTCTTT
CASSQNFRVDTEAFF
>few|.|TRBJ2-2|TRBV2
TGTGCCAGCAGTGTCGCCAGGGCCGGGAGCACCGGGGAGCTGTTTTTT
CASSVARAGSTGELFF
>few|TRBD2|TRBJ2-1|TRBV29-1
TGCAGCGCAAAAAGAGTCGGGACTAGCGGGACTGGGGTTGAGCAGTTCTTC
CSAKRVGTSGTGVEQFF
>.|.|TRBJ1-6|TRBV7-2
TGTGCCAGCAGCTTAGTTCCCCCAGGGGTCCCCCTCCACTTT
CASSLVPPGVPLHF
>.|TRBD2|TRBJ2-1|TRBV9
TGTGCCAGCAGCGTAGATGGACTAGCAGGAAATGAGCAGTTCTTC
CASSVDGLAGNEQFF
>few|.|TRBJ2-3|TRBV21-1
TGTGCCAGCAGACCCACGGAGGGGGTTAGCACAGATACGCAGTATTTT
CASRPTEGVSTDTQYF
>many|.|TRBJ2-5|TRBV13
TGTGCCAGCAGCTTAGCCAGGAAAGAGACCCAGTACTTC
CASSLARKETQYF
>.|.|TRBJ2-4|TRBV4-3
TGCGCCAGCAGCCAAGACCGAAAGAATCCCCCTATTCAGTACTTC
CASSQDRKNPPIQYF
>.|.|TRBJ2-2|TRBV4-3
TGCGCCAGCAGCCAAGATCGGGGAGTCGGCACCGGGGAGCTGTTTTTT
CASSQDRGVGTGELFF
>.|TRBD2|TRBJ2-3|TRBV7-8
TGTGCCAGCAGCCGAGGGACTAGCGGCCTCACAGATACGCAGTATTTT
CASSRGTSGLTDTQYF
>.|.|TRBJ2-3|TRBV7-9
TGTGCCAGCAGCCGTAGCGGATCCACAGATACGCAGTATTTT
CASSRSGSTDTQYF
>few|TRBD2|TRBJ2-1|TRBV6-5
TGTGCCAGCAGATCCACTAGCGGGAGGGCCCCGTTCTTC
CASRSTSGRAPFF
>.|TRBD2|TRBJ2-3|TRBV18
TGTGCCAGCTCACCTATAGCGGGAAGTAGCACAGATACGCAGTATTTT
CASSPIAGSSTDTQYF